This entry describes one T cell receptor beta chain. Its antigen is not identified. The data are from a study of beta chain features in type 1 diabetes. Overall study: Cell yields, gender and age were similar in healthy donors and patients.

Study conclusions and caveats: Type 1 diabetes patients had TCRB CDR3s that were shorter (moderately but significantly so) in all four CD4+ subsets. The naive, central memory and Treg TCRB repertoires showed an apparent similarity that was greater among patients than among healthy donors.

Germline V gene sequence: CDR1 SGDLS, CDR2 YYNGEE. The CDR3 runs to 15 residues. Trimming removed 0 bases from V and 3 bases from J, with 10 bases in between. cDNA synthesis used the whole RNA isolate, giving expressed TCRB sequences. Reads from naive, central memory and regulatory T cell samples averaged about 3.9 million. Assay: immunoSEQ multiplex PCR; the TCRdb copy retains only in-frame clones and omits some. The sample consists of more than 250,000 clones, 15% of them appearing once. The single heparinised draw taken from each donor contained about 100 mL of blood on average. V usage is TRBV9 and J usage is TRBJ2-1; D unresolved. Sequenced: naive CD4+ T cells from blood. The source is a young man with type 1 diabetes. This CDR3 reads CASSVDSYLYNEQFF. The CDR3 DNA sequence: TGTGCCAGCAGCGTAGACAGCTACCTCTACAATGAGCAGTTCTTC.